A single sample is the source of the 26 T cell receptor beta chains below, sequenced in a study of blood T cell repertoires in COVID-19. The method was immunoSEQ multiplex PCR; TCRdb's version includes in-frame clones alone and lacks a portion of them. The repertoire holds around 68,000 clones, with 79% as singletons. Sample: peripheral blood. The source of these receptors is a woman aged 45-60 years with acute or convalescent COVID-19.

The chain carries TRBV5-1 and TRBJ1-1; a possible D gene is TRBD1 (6 bases). The V and J ends lost 4 bases and 3 bases respectively, with 16 bases between them. CDR1 is SGHRS, CDR2 YFSETQ, per germline. The CDR3 totals 15 residues. CDR3: CASSPQGGGDTEAFF. The CDR3 nucleotides read TGCGCCAGCAGCCCCCAGGGAGGGGGAGACACTGAAGCTTTCTTT.

In its sample, this clone was seen once. This chain uses TRBV6-2 or TRBV6-3 with TRBJ1-5, with TRBD1 matching 7 bases. Trimming at V came to 2 bases and at J to 4 bases, leaving 2 bases not matched to a gene. This CDR3 is built from 14 residues. Germline values: CDR1 MNHEY, CDR2 SVGEGT. CDR3 amino acids: CASSYRDSNQPQHF. The CDR3 DNA follows: TGTGCCAGCAGTTACCGGGACAGTAATCAGCCCCAGCATTTT.

The rearrangement links TRBV19 to TRBJ2-7, with D possibly TRBD1 on 6 matching bases. Trimming pared 3 bases from V and 7 bases from J, leaving 13 bases between. The CDR3 has 13 residues. The germline CDR1 and CDR2 sequences are LNHDA and SQIVND (reference sequence). The CDR3 region is CASSIARGREQYF. The CDR3 nucleotides are TGTGCCAGTAGTATCGCCAGGGGAAGAGAGCAGTACTTC.

There are a few counts of this clone. CDR3 sequence: CASSQQAYEQYF. In DNA, the CDR3 is TGTGCCAGCAGCCAACAAGCCTACGAGCAGTACTTC. V is TRBV6-6 and J is TRBJ2-7; D unresolved. The germline V gene has CDR1 MNHNY and CDR2 SVGAGI (reference sequence). The CDR3 is 12 amino acids. Trimming took 6 bases from V and 2 from J, leaving 8 bases between them.

The genes are TRBV23-1 and TRBJ1-5, with D possibly matching TRBD1 (5 bases). TRBV23-1 is an open reading frame whose function is uncertain. The V and J ends lost 6 bases and 3 bases respectively, with 15 bases between them. The CDR3 sequence is 15 residues long. Here the CDR3 DNA reads TGCGCCAGCAGCCTTACCAGGGTACCCAATCAGCCCCAGCATTTT. Residues: CASSLTRVPNQPQHF.

The rearrangement links TRBV7-9 to TRBJ2-7, with 15 bases fitting TRBD2. The CDR3 runs to 17 residues. J was trimmed by 3 bases and V by 4 bases; bases with no gene match: 7. Germline CDR1 is SEHNR and CDR2 is FQNEAQ (reference sequence). The DNA for the CDR3 is TGTGCCAGCAGCTCCTGGACTAGCGGGAGGGCCGTCTACGAGCAGTACTTC. It codes for CASSSWTSGRAVYEQYF.

V gene TRBV2 combines with J gene TRBJ1-2, with a possible D match to TRBD1 (6 bases). This CDR3 comprises 12 residues. Germline CDR1 SNHLY, CDR2 FYNNEI. V was cut by 6 bases and J by 8 bases, with 13 bases left in between. CDR3 in amino acids: CASSEGVGGYTF. As DNA, the CDR3 is TGTGCCAGCAGCGAGGGGGTAGGAGGCTACACCTTC.

The chain employs TRBV5-4 and TRBJ1-1; tentatively, D is TRBD1 (6 bases). The CDR3 is 14 residues long. V dropped 4 bases and J dropped 1 base, with 11 bases sitting between them. Germline V gene lookup returns CDR1 SGHNT and CDR2 YYREEE (reference sequence). The CDR3 DNA is TGTGCCAGCAGCCCCTCGGGACAGAACACTGAAGCTTTCTTT. Translated, it gives CASSPSGQNTEAFF.

V usage is TRBV5-4 and J usage is TRBJ1-1, with D perhaps TRBD1 (6 bases). In germline, CDR1 is SGHNT, CDR2 YYREEE (reference sequence). Trimming left V 4 bases short and J 0 bases short, with 13 bases between. The CDR3 spans 15 residues. The CDR3 reads CASSPYDRLNTEAFF. CDR3 bases: TGTGCCAGCAGCCCCTACGACAGGTTGAACACTGAAGCTTTCTTT.

V and J are TRBV6-1 and TRBJ1-2; 10 nucleotides line up with TRBD1. Germline loops: CDR1 MNHNS, CDR2 SASEGT. Germline trimming cut 0 bases from V and 6 bases from J; bases unmatched to any gene: 7. The CDR3 has 16 residues. DNA for the CDR3: TGTGCCAGCAGTGAAGCCTATACCGGGACAGGGGATGGCTACACCTTC. Translated: CASSEAYTGTGDGYTF.

This chain uses TRBV11-2 with TRBJ2-1; D might be TRBD2 (6 bases). CDR1 and CDR2 from the germline V gene are SGHAT and FQNNGV. The CDR3 consists of 14 residues. Trimming took 8 bases from V and 1 from J, leaving 12 bases between them. Here the CDR3 reads CASGRESSYNEQFF. CDR3 DNA sequence: TGTGCCAGCGGCCGGGAGTCGTCCTACAATGAGCAGTTCTTC.

The rearrangement links TRBV11-2 to TRBJ2-5; 7 nucleotides line up with TRBD2. The germline V gene has CDR1 SGHAT and CDR2 FQNNGV. V gave up 6 bases and J gave up 1 base; unmatched junction bases: 5. This CDR3 is built from 14 residues. CDR3 nucleotides: TGTGCCAGCAGTACATCTAGCGGCCAAGAGACCCAGTACTTC. It encodes CASSTSSGQETQYF.

The rearrangement joins TRBV2 to TRBJ1-2; TRBD1 agrees at 10 bases. V shed 6 bases, J shed 4 bases, and the junction held 8 bases outside the gene matches. The CDR3 runs 15 residues. The germline V gene has CDR1 SNHLY and CDR2 FYNNEI. Here the CDR3 DNA reads TGTGCCAGCAGAAACGGACAGGGGGTGTTCTATGGCTACACCTTC. Amino acid sequence: CASRNGQGVFYGYTF.

This chain uses TRBV5-1 with TRBJ2-1; tentatively, D is TRBD2 (6 bases). Per the germline V gene, CDR1 is SGHRS and CDR2 is YFSETQ. The germline V and J ends were trimmed by 4 bases and 2 bases, with 13 bases remaining between them. The CDR3 consists of 15 residues. CDR3 in DNA: TGCGCCAGCAGCCCGACGGGGGATACCTACAATGAGCAGTTCTTC. Translating gives CASSPTGDTYNEQFF.

In the case of this clone: Other DNA sequences in this sample translate to the same CDR3. V gene TRBV5-4 combines with J gene TRBJ1-6, with 7 bases matching TRBD1. Trimming removed 4 bases from V and 5 bases from J; junction bases left unmatched: 3. The germline CDR1 and CDR2 sequences are SGHNT and YYREEE (reference sequence). CDR3 length: 14 residues. The CDR3 is CASSRQGDNSPLHF. CDR3 nucleotide sequence: TGTGCCAGCAGCCGACAGGGTGATAATTCACCCCTCCACTTT.

The chain is built from TRBV6-5 and TRBJ1-3, with a weak D call TRBD1 (6 bases). Per the germline V gene, CDR1 is MNHEY and CDR2 is SVGAGI. The CDR3 runs 12 residues. Trimming left V 8 bases short and J 4 bases short, with 9 bases between. The CDR3 loop reads CASLDRGNTIYF. Written as DNA, the CDR3 is TGTGCCAGCCTAGACAGGGGAAACACCATATATTTT.

Of note for this clone: This sample also contains other DNA sequences that code for the same CDR3. As DNA, the CDR3 is TGTGCCCGCGGGCGTGGCGGGGGGGCCCAAATCACCGGGGAGCTGTTTTTT. This sequence encodes CARGRGGGAQITGELFF. The rearrangement links TRBV2 to TRBJ2-2, with TRBD2 matching over 9 bases. Germline trimming cut 11 bases from V and 4 bases from J; bases unmatched to any gene: 17. From germline, CDR1 is SNHLY and CDR2 FYNNEI. The CDR3 runs to 17 residues.

The rearrangement uses TRBV15 and TRBJ1-1; maybe TRBD1 (5 bases). Germline V gene data show CDR1 as LNHNV and CDR2 as YYDKDF (reference sequence). The CDR3 runs 15 residues. The germline V and J ends were trimmed by 5 bases and 0 bases, with 13 bases remaining between them. In nucleotides, the CDR3 is TGTGCCACCAGCGCAGCGGGACGGTTGAACACTGAAGCTTTCTTT. Translating it yields CATSAAGRLNTEAFF.

The J gene is TRBJ1-3, the V gene TRBV5-4; D possibly corresponds to TRBD1 (6 bases). This CDR3 is 15 amino acids long. The V and J ends lost 0 bases and 1 base respectively, with 8 bases between them. Germline CDR1 SGHNT, CDR2 YYREEE (reference sequence). The CDR3 bases are TGTGCCAGCAGCTTGGACACAGGGTCTGGAAACACCATATATTTT. As protein: CASSLDTGSGNTIYF.

This chain joins TRBV19 and TRBJ1-1; D may be TRBD1 (5 bases). Germline V gene sequence: CDR1 LNHDA, CDR2 SQIVND (reference sequence). This CDR3 region has 14 residues. Trimming shortened V by 9 bases and J by 6 bases, and 20 bases separated the two germline ends. As DNA, the CDR3 is TGTGCCAGCCGGGGGAGCCGAACACTCCCTGAAGCTTTCTTT. Translation: CASRGSRTLPEAFF. The whole variable domain, filled in from reference TRBV19 and TRBJ1-1, reads DGGITQSPKYLFRKEGQNVTLSCEQNLNHDAMYWYRQDPGQGLRLIYYSQIVNDFQKGDIAEGYSVSREKKESFPLTVTSAQKNPTAFYLCASRGSRTLPEAFFGQGTRLTVV.

The genes are TRBV27 and TRBJ1-1; maybe TRBD1 (6 bases). V was shortened by 5 bases and J by 2 bases, with 15 bases between the two germline ends. Germline CDR1 MNHEY, CDR2 SMNVEV (reference sequence). CDR3 length equals 15 residues. CDR3 coding DNA: TGTGCCAGCAGTGACAGGTGGGGGCATAACACTGAAGCTTTCTTT. It translates to CASSDRWGHNTEAFF.

This chain connects TRBV7-9 to TRBJ2-3; TRBD1 matches 7 bases. The trim removed 5 bases at V and 4 bases at J, leaving 6 bases unmatched. The CDR3 covers 14 residues. Per the germline V gene, CDR1 is SEHNR and CDR2 is FQNEAQ (reference sequence). CDR3 amino acids: CASSAGTEADTQYF. The CDR3 DNA reads TGTGCCAGCAGCGCCGGGACAGAAGCAGATACGCAGTATTTT.

The V gene is TRBV14, the J gene TRBJ2-7; 10 bases map to TRBD2. J gave up 7 bases and V 5 bases, and 11 bases lay outside the gene matches. The CDR3 contains 15 residues. Germline CDR1 is SGHDN and CDR2 is FVKESK. The CDR3 DNA reads as TGTGCCAGCAGCAACCTAGCGGGAGTTAAAGGAGAGCAGTACTTC. It translates to CASSNLAGVKGEQYF.

This clone was counted only a few times. The chain has TRBV18 and TRBJ1-1; 8 bases line up with TRBD1. Germline trimming cut 2 bases from V and 1 base from J; bases unmatched to any gene: 3. Germline assignment: CDR1 KGHSH and CDR2 LQKENI. The CDR3 loop spans 15 amino acids. CDR3 residues: CASSPGTGSNTEAFF. In DNA, the CDR3 is TGTGCCAGCTCACCAGGGACAGGATCGAACACTGAAGCTTTCTTT.

J is TRBJ1-5 and V is TRBV7-3; no definite D call. V was pared by 3 bases and J by 7 bases, with 28 bases between. This CDR3 comprises 19 residues. In germline, CDR1 is SGHTA, CDR2 FQGTGA. The CDR3 sequence is CASSFATSRVGVLKQPQHF. CDR3 DNA sequence: TGTGCCAGCAGCTTCGCAACGTCTAGGGTCGGGGTACTAAAACAGCCCCAGCATTTT. Drawing the rest from reference TRBV7-3 and TRBJ1-5, the complete variable domain is GAGVSQTPSNKVTEKGKYVELRCDPISGHTALYWYRQSLGQGPEFLIYFQGTGAADDSGLPNDRFFAVRPEGSVSTLKIQRTERGDSAVYLCASSFATSRVGVLKQPQHFGDGTRLSIL.

The chain couples TRBV19 to TRBJ2-1, with 13 positions matching TRBD2. V lost 9 bases, J lost 8 bases, and 7 bases stayed unmatched. Germline lookup yields CDR1 LNHDA and CDR2 SQIVND (reference sequence). This CDR3 comprises 14 residues. The CDR3 sequence: CASTSGRAGDEQFF. Here the CDR3 DNA reads TGTGCCAGCACTAGCGGGAGGGCCGGTGATGAGCAGTTCTTC. The full variable domain, its missing parts supplied by reference TRBV19 and TRBJ2-1, is DGGITQSPKYLFRKEGQNVTLSCEQNLNHDAMYWYRQDPGQGLRLIYYSQIVNDFQKGDIAEGYSVSREKKESFPLTVTSAQKNPTAFYLCASTSGRAGDEQFFGPGTRLTVL.